Listed below are T cell receptor beta chains from one sample, sequenced in a study of blood T cell repertoires in COVID-19. The assay was immunoSEQ multiplex PCR, and TCRdb's table has in-frame clones only and misses some. This table has 150,000 to 200,000 clones, more than 65% appearing once. Input material: peripheral blood. All receptors derive from a woman of 80 years or more with active or convalescent COVID-19. The CDR3 runs from the conserved cysteine through the conserved F or W. A D gene is named only where the DNA matches it firmly. Size is omitted from some rows. Given values are once, few, many or a class for expanded clones.

DNA | CDR3 | J | D | V | size
TGTGCCAGCAGCTCGACAGGGAATGATGGCTACACCTTC | CASSSTGNDGYTF | TRBJ1-2 | TRBD1 | TRBV7-9 | few
TGTGCCAGCAGTTTATTGGGTAGCGCGAACACCGGGGAGCTGTTTTTT | CASSLLGSANTGELFF | TRBJ2-2 | . | TRBV28 | .
TGCGCCAGCAGACAGATTACCGGGGAGCTGTTTTTT | CASRQITGELFF | TRBJ2-2 | . | TRBV5-1 | .
TGCGCCAGCAGCCAAGCCCGGACAGGGTACACTGAAGCTTTCTTT | CASSQARTGYTEAFF | TRBJ1-1 | TRBD1 | TRBV4-1 | once
TGTGCCAGCAGTTTCCTGGACAGGGCAAAGACCCAGTACTTC | CASSFLDRAKTQYF | TRBJ2-5 | TRBD1 | TRBV28 | .
TGTGCCAGCACCAGACAGGGAAATCAGCCCCAGCATTTT | CASTRQGNQPQHF | TRBJ1-5 | TRBD1 | TRBV7-9 | .
TGTGCCAGCAGCCGGACAGTTAACTATGGCTACACCTTC | CASSRTVNYGYTF | TRBJ1-2 | . | TRBV5-5 | .
TGTGCCAGCAGCTCGGGGACAGGGAGCTACGAGCAGTACTTC | CASSSGTGSYEQYF | TRBJ2-7 | TRBD1 | TRBV7-3 | few
TGTGCCAGCAGCGTAGCTCCGGGGGGTGGGGCCAACGTCCTGACTTTC | CASSVAPGGGANVLTF | TRBJ2-6 | TRBD2 | TRBV9 | .
TGTGCCAGCAGCTTATGGCGGCGCTCCGAGCAGTACTTC | CASSLWRRSEQYF | TRBJ2-7 | . | TRBV7-3 | .
TGTGCCTGGAGGGGGAGGCAGGAAAACACTGAAGCTTTCTTT | CAWRGRQENTEAFF | TRBJ1-1 | . | TRBV30 | .
TGTGCCAGCAGTCGGCGGGACAGCTCCTACGAGCAGTACTTC | CASSRRDSSYEQYF | TRBJ2-7 | . | TRBV6-5 | .
TGTGCCAGCAGTTCAGCGGGCATTTCCTACGAGCAGTACTTC | CASSSAGISYEQYF | TRBJ2-7 | . | TRBV25-1 | .
TGTGCCGGGGGGGACCCCAATCAGCCCCAGCATTTT | CAGGDPNQPQHF | TRBJ1-5 | . | TRBV19 | .
TGTGCCAGCAGCGCACAGGATTTGAACACCGGGGAGCTGTTTTTT | CASSAQDLNTGELFF | TRBJ2-2 | . | TRBV9 | .
TGTGCCAGTAGTACATCCGGGACAGTCTACAATGAGCAGTTCTTC | CASSTSGTVYNEQFF | TRBJ2-1 | TRBD1 | TRBV19 | once
TGCGCCAGCAGCCAAGTCACCGCGGGAAACACCATATATTTT | CASSQVTAGNTIYF | TRBJ1-3 | . | TRBV4-1 | once
TGTGCCAGCAGCGCGGGGACTAGCGGGAGTGAGCTCACAGATACGCAGTATTTT | CASSAGTSGSELTDTQYF | TRBJ2-3 | TRBD2 | TRBV9 | .
TGTGCCAGCAGCTTGGAACTGGGCACCTACGAGCAGTACTTC | CASSLELGTYEQYF | TRBJ2-7 | . | TRBV5-5 | .
TGTGCCAGCAGTACCACGACGGGAGGCCGCTACGAGCAGTACTTC | CASSTTTGGRYEQYF | TRBJ2-7 | TRBD2 | TRBV6-2/TRBV6-3 | .
TGTGCCAGCAGCTTTGGGCAGGGTGGCTACACCTTC | CASSFGQGGYTF | TRBJ1-2 | . | TRBV13 | few
TGTGCCAGCAGAGTACTAGCGGGATCATACAATGAGCAGTTCTTC | CASRVLAGSYNEQFF | TRBJ2-1 | TRBD2 | TRBV2 | .
TGTGCCAGCAGCGAACAGGGAAGACTGTCTGGAAACACCATATATTTT | CASSEQGRLSGNTIYF | TRBJ1-3 | . | TRBV3-1/TRBV3-2 | few
TGTGCCACCAGTGACCATAGGACAGGGGACACCTACGAGCAGTACTTC | CATSDHRTGDTYEQYF | TRBJ2-7 | TRBD1 | TRBV24-1 | .
TGTGCCAGCAGCTTGGTAGGGACAGCCCACTGGAGTGGCTACACCTTC | CASSLVGTAHWSGYTF | TRBJ1-2 | TRBD1 | TRBV5-6 | .
TGTGCCAGTAGTATAGATCTGGCAGGGGGTTATGGCTACACCTTC | CASSIDLAGGYGYTF | TRBJ1-2 | TRBD1 | TRBV19 | .
TGTGCCAGCAGTCGCCCAAGGGGTGGGAGGGCCTCCAATGAGCAGTTCTTC | CASSRPRGGRASNEQFF | TRBJ2-1 | TRBD2 | TRBV27 | .
TGTGCCAGCAGCCCGCGGTTCCATATGACGGAGACCCAGTACTTC | CASSPRFHMTETQYF | TRBJ2-5 | . | TRBV4-2 | .
TGTGCCAGCTCACCATCGGAGGGGATCGAAGCTTTCTTT | CASSPSEGIEAFF | TRBJ1-1 | . | TRBV18 | .
TGTGCCAGTAGTACAAGCGGAGGGAACACCGGGGAGCTGTTTTTT | CASSTSGGNTGELFF | TRBJ2-2 | . | TRBV19 | once
TGTGCCAGTAGTATCGGCGGCGGAGGGGCCTCTGGAAACACCATATATTTT | CASSIGGGGASGNTIYF | TRBJ1-3 | . | TRBV19 | .
TGTGCCAGCAGCCCTTATAAGGAGCTAGCGGGGTACAATGAGCAGTTCTTC | CASSPYKELAGYNEQFF | TRBJ2-1 | TRBD2 | TRBV3-1/TRBV3-2 | .
TGTGCCAGCAGCCGACACGGCTCAGAGCAGTACTTC | CASSRHGSEQYF | TRBJ2-7 | . | TRBV11-2 | .
TGCAGCGTTGGGAACAGGGGGCTTGGCACTGAAGCTTTCTTT | CSVGNRGLGTEAFF | TRBJ1-1 | TRBD1 | TRBV29-1 | .
TGTGCCTGGAGTGTAGAGGCGGCTAGCAGAAACACAGATACGCAGTATTTT | CAWSVEAASRNTDTQYF | TRBJ2-3 | . | TRBV30 | .
TGCGCCAGCAGCTTGGACGGGAACTACAATGAGCAGTTCTTC | CASSLDGNYNEQFF | TRBJ2-1 | . | TRBV5-1 | .
TGTGCTAGCAGCACGGGACTAGCGCCCACCGGGGAGCTGTTTTTT | CASSTGLAPTGELFF | TRBJ2-2 | TRBD2 | TRBV7-7 | .
TGTGCCACCAGCACGGGGGGGCTAGCGGACACCTACAATGAGCAGTTCTTC | CATSTGGLADTYNEQFF | TRBJ2-1 | TRBD2 | TRBV15 | .
TGTGCCAGCAGCTTGACTAGCGGGGCCACCGGGGAGCTGTTTTTT | CASSLTSGATGELFF | TRBJ2-2 | TRBD2 | TRBV11-3 | .
TGTGCCAGCAGCTTCTTTCTTGGGGGACAGGGGCCCTACGAGCAGTACTTC | CASSFFLGGQGPYEQYF | TRBJ2-7 | TRBD1 | TRBV5-4 | .
TGTGCCAGCAGCGAAGGGACAGGGTATGGCTACACCTTC | CASSEGTGYGYTF | TRBJ1-2 | TRBD1 | TRBV9 | .
TGTGCCACCAGCGATAGCGGGAGGGCCTCCTACAATGAGCAGTTCTTC | CATSDSGRASYNEQFF | TRBJ2-1 | TRBD2 | TRBV24-1 | .
TGTGCCAGCAGATACACCAGCGCCCCGAACACTGAAGCTTTCTTT | CASRYTSAPNTEAFF | TRBJ1-1 | . | TRBV6-5 | .
TGTGCCGACTCAGGGGCCCAGGGTTATAACACTGAAGCTTTCTTT | CADSGAQGYNTEAFF | TRBJ1-1 | . | TRBV7-2 | few
TGTGCCAGTAGTCGGGCTAGCGGGAGCCAAAGGTTGGTGACCCAGTACTTC | CASSRASGSQRLVTQYF | TRBJ2-5 | TRBD2 | TRBV19 | .
TGTGCCAGCAGTTTAAGGTCGGGGGGCTACACCTTC | CASSLRSGGYTF | TRBJ1-2 | . | TRBV28 | .
TGCGCCAGCAGACTGGCGGTCGGGAGGATAGACGAGCAGTACTTC | CASRLAVGRIDEQYF | TRBJ2-7 | TRBD2 | TRBV4-1 | .
TGCGCCAGCAGCTGGGGACAGGCGGAGGGTGAAGCTTTCTTT | CASSWGQAEGEAFF | TRBJ1-1 | TRBD1 | TRBV5-1 | .
TGTGCCAGTAGTGCCCAACAGGGGGGTGAGCAGTTCTTC | CASSAQQGGEQFF | TRBJ2-1 | TRBD1 | TRBV19 | .
TGTGCCAGCAGCTCAGACACTACCTACAATGAGCAGTTCTTC | CASSSDTTYNEQFF | TRBJ2-1 | . | TRBV11-3 | .
TGTGCCAGCAGTTCCCTGACGGGGGGGCTTCAGCCCCAGCATTTT | CASSSLTGGLQPQHF | TRBJ1-5 | . | TRBV28 | many
TGCGCCAGCAGCCAGAGTCAGGGGCGTTACACCGGGGAGCTGTTTTTT | CASSQSQGRYTGELFF | TRBJ2-2 | . | TRBV4-1 | once
TGTGCCAGCAGCTTAGGAGGCGGCGGGAGGGGCACTGAAGCTTTCTTT | CASSLGGGGRGTEAFF | TRBJ1-1 | . | TRBV7-8 | .
TGTGCCAGCAGGGGACTAGCGGGACGGTTAACTAACTACGAGCAGTACTTC | CASRGLAGRLTNYEQYF | TRBJ2-7 | TRBD2 | TRBV2 | .
TGTGCCAGCAGCGTACTACAGGGGGCAGGAGGCTACACCTTC | CASSVLQGAGGYTF | TRBJ1-2 | TRBD1 | TRBV2 | few